These 20 T cell receptor beta chains were all obtained from the same sample, sequenced in a study of T-cell memory formation after mild COVID-19. TCRdb fed the 5' RACE reads into MiXCR, producing one record per CDR3 protein. This sample has more than 250,000 distinct CDR3 sequences, with 15% to 20% found just once. Sample: PBMCs or a T cell subset sorted from them (not recorded which). All receptors derive from a man in his late teens or twenties who had mild COVID-19 (a few samples of this study predate the infection). Cell type and time point are not known.

V gene TRBV6-2 or TRBV6-3 combines with J gene TRBJ2-3; a possible D gene is TRBD2 (6 bases). The CDR3 runs to 12 residues. Germline V gives CDR1 MNHEY, CDR2 SVGEGT. Trimming took 5 bases from V and 5 from J, leaving 8 bases between them. The chain's CDR3 is CASSLTRDTQYF. The CDR3 DNA follows: TGTGCCAGCAGTCTGACTAGAGATACGCAGTATTTT.

This clonotype has at least ten counts. V gene TRBV5-1 combines with J gene TRBJ1-1; maybe TRBD1 (5 bases). CDR1 is SGHRS and CDR2 is YFSETQ in the germline V gene. Between the trimmed V and J ends, which lost 3 bases and 1 base, there was a span of 16 bases. The CDR3 runs to 16 residues. The CDR3 region is CASSSPRTLSNTEAFF. CDR3 nucleotide sequence: TGCGCCAGCAGCTCCCCCCGGACACTTTCGAACACTGAAGCTTTCTTT.

As for this clonotype: A much larger clone differs by one base, so this may be a read error. The chain uses TRBV5-4 and TRBJ2-6, with D tentatively TRBD2 (5 bases). Germline V lookup: CDR1 SGHNT, CDR2 YYREEE (reference sequence). Trimming took off 0 bases at V and 1 base at J, with 5 bases between the two ends. CDR3 length: 15 residues. Here the CDR3 reads CASSLGRSGANVLTF. The CDR3 bases are TGTGCCAGCAGCTTGGGGAGGTCTGGGGCCAACGTCCTGACTTTC.

In its sample, this clonotype was seen many times. This chain links TRBV5-1 with TRBJ2-1; the D gene is possibly TRBD1 (6 bases). Germline values: CDR1 SGHRS, CDR2 YFSETQ. The CDR3 sequence is 16 residues long. V lost 1 base and J lost 0, with 11 bases in between. Here the CDR3 DNA reads TGCGCCAGCAGCTTGCGGCAGGGGAGCTCCTACAATGAGCAGTTCTTC. Translated: CASSLRQGSSYNEQFF.

This clonotype was seen a handful of times. The chain joins TRBV5-4 to TRBJ2-2; TRBD1 aligns across 10 bases. Trimming took 4 bases from V and 2 from J; bases not matched to a gene: 5. The CDR3 length is 16 residues. The germline gives CDR1 SGHNT, CDR2 YYREEE (reference sequence). DNA for the CDR3: TGTGCCAGCAGCCCATGGACAGGGGGTAACACCGGGGAGCTGTTTTTT. Its protein product is CASSPWTGGNTGELFF. The full variable domain, completed using reference TRBV5-4 and TRBJ2-2, is ETGVTQSPTHLIKTRGQQVTLRCSSQSGHNTVSWYQQALGQGPQFIFQYYREEENGRGNFPPRFSGLQFPNYSSELNVNALELDDSALYLCASSPWTGGNTGELFFGEGSRLTVL.

J is TRBJ2-1 and V is TRBV3-1, with D perhaps matching TRBD1 (6 bases). The germline V gene encodes CDR1 LGHDT and CDR2 YNNKEL (reference sequence). V lost 4 bases and J 0 bases, leaving 16 bases between the germline ends. CDR3 length equals 17 residues. This CDR3 is CASSLLVGASSYNEQFF. For the CDR3, the DNA is TGTGCCAGCAGCCTTCTGGTGGGGGCCAGCTCCTACAATGAGCAGTTCTTC.

The rearrangement uses TRBV7-2 and TRBJ2-5; perhaps TRBD2 as D (5 bases). Trimming cost V 4 bases and J 12 bases, with 21 bases left between them. This CDR3 has 14 residues. Germline CDR1 SGHTA, CDR2 FQGNSA. CDR3 sequence reads: CASSSTPSRGLKYF. The DNA for the CDR3 is TGTGCCAGCAGCTCCACCCCTTCTCGGGGTCTAAAGTACTTC.

The chain recombines TRBV19 with TRBJ2-3, with D hard to call. The CDR3 runs to 15 residues. The V end lost 4 bases, the J end lost 0 bases, and 11 bases lay between the germline ends. Germline CDR1 LNHDA, CDR2 SQIVND (reference sequence). The DNA of the CDR3 is TGTGCCAGTAGTAATTTGCCTCGGAGCACAGATACGCAGTATTTT. Residues: CASSNLPRSTDTQYF.

This clonotype was counted between two and nine times. The chain combines TRBV11-2 with TRBJ2-2; no clear D. Trimming removed 2 bases from V and 0 bases from J, with 10 bases in between. The CDR3 has 16 residues. Germline CDR1 reads SGHAT; CDR2 reads FQNNGV. The CDR3 DNA follows: TGTGCCAGCAGCTTACGGGTACTCGCGAACACCGGGGAGCTGTTTTTT. Translated: CASSLRVLANTGELFF.

This chain joins TRBV5-6 and TRBJ2-1; possibly TRBD2 for D (7 bases). CDR1 is SGHDT and CDR2 is YYEEEE in the germline V gene. Deletions cut 1 base from V and 9 bases from J, with 14 bases between. The CDR3 loop spans 14 amino acids. As DNA, the CDR3 is TGTGCCAGCAGCTTGTGGGGGGGGCCGGTTGAGCAGTTCTTC. Its protein is CASSLWGGPVEQFF. Complete variable domain (other parts from reference TRBV5-6 and TRBJ2-1): DAGVTQSPTHLIKTRGQQVTLRCSPKSGHDTVSWYQQALGQGPQFIFQYYEEEERQRGNFPDRFSGHQFPNYSSELNVNALLLGDSALYLCASSLWGGPVEQFFGPGTRLTVL.

This clonotype was seen only a few times. V is TRBV11-2 and J is TRBJ2-7, with 11 bases fitting TRBD1. The CDR3 is 14 residues long. V was clipped by 11 bases and J by 5 bases; unmatched bases: 11. CDR1 SGHAT and CDR2 FQNNGV come from the germline V gene. CDR3: CASMGQGDLHEQYV. Here the CDR3 DNA reads TGTGCCTCAATGGGACAGGGGGATCTCCACGAGCAGTACGTC.

The V call is TRBV13, the J call TRBJ2-5; 11 bases match TRBD2. Germline assignment: CDR1 PRHDT and CDR2 FYEKMQ (reference sequence). The ends lost 2 bases at V and 2 bases at J; junction bases unmatched: 1. The CDR3 is 15 amino acids. CDR3 in DNA: TGTGCCAGCAGCTTATCTAGCGGGGGGCAAGAGACCCAGTACTTC. Encoded protein: CASSLSSGGQETQYF.

This chain uses TRBV6-6 with TRBJ1-1, with D perhaps TRBD1 (6 bases). Trimming removed 0 bases at V and 6 bases at J, with 11 bases between. The CDR3 length is 14 residues. Germline values: CDR1 MNHNY, CDR2 SVGAGI (reference sequence). This CDR3 is CASSYSQGKAEAFF. CDR3 in DNA: TGTGCCAGCAGTTACTCTCAGGGGAAGGCTGAAGCTTTCTTT.

This rearrangement joins TRBV5-1 to TRBJ1-2; weak D call: TRBD1 (6 bases). Germline V gene lookup returns CDR1 SGHRS and CDR2 YFSETQ. V dropped 4 bases and J dropped 3 bases, with 10 bases sitting between them. This CDR3 has 13 amino acids. CDR3 nucleotides: TGCGCCAGCAGCACACAGGGTGACTATGGCTACACCTTC. This encodes CASSTQGDYGYTF.

This chain connects TRBV12-3 or TRBV12-4 to TRBJ2-2, with D perhaps matching TRBD1 (5 bases). V lost 3 bases and J 0 bases, leaving 8 bases between the germline ends. The CDR3 runs to 15 residues. DNA of the CDR3: TGTGCCAGCAGTTTTGGGGCTCCGAACACCGGGGAGCTGTTTTTT. Encoded protein: CASSFGAPNTGELFF.

This clonotype has more than one count but fewer than ten. The chain joins TRBV29-1 to TRBJ2-1; D call uncertain. The V gene lost 2 bases and the J gene lost 5 bases, with 13 bases spanning the gap. This CDR3 region has 14 residues. Per the germline V gene, CDR1 is SQVTM and CDR2 is ANQGSEA. CDR3 DNA sequence: TGCAGCGTTGAACCGCCCTCTAGGAACAATGAGCAGTTCTTC. The encoded protein is CSVEPPSRNNEQFF.

In this sample, this clonotype turned up many times. V and J are TRBV5-1 and TRBJ2-3; tentative D call: TRBD2 (5 bases). The CDR3 extends over 14 amino acids. Trimming shortened V by 3 bases and J by 1 base, and 9 bases separated the two germline ends. Per the germline V gene, CDR1 is SGHRS and CDR2 is YFSETQ. The chain's CDR3 is CASSSEGRTDTQYF. CDR3 DNA sequence: TGCGCCAGCAGCTCCGAGGGCCGCACAGATACGCAGTATTTT.

The J gene is TRBJ2-3, the V gene TRBV7-9, with 12 positions matching TRBD2. From germline, CDR1 is SEHNR and CDR2 FQNEAQ (reference sequence). This CDR3 spans 15 amino acids. V gave up 5 bases and J gave up 4 bases; unmatched junction bases: 4. The CDR3 here is CASSPLAGGSDTQYF. Here the CDR3 DNA reads TGTGCCAGCAGCCCACTAGCGGGGGGTTCAGATACGCAGTATTTT.

V usage is TRBV7-3 and J usage is TRBJ2-5, with TRBD2 matching 11 bases. Unmatched junction bases numbered 7, after V lost 6 bases and J lost 4 bases. This CDR3 contains 15 residues. Germline V gene lookup returns CDR1 SGHTA and CDR2 FQGTGA. The CDR3 reads CASSRTTSGGETQYF. CDR3 nucleotides: TGTGCCAGCAGTCGTACCACTAGCGGGGGAGAGACCCAGTACTTC.

J is TRBJ2-3 and V is TRBV7-2, with 7 bases aligning to TRBD2. CDR3 size: 14 residues. In germline, CDR1 is SGHTA, CDR2 FQGNSA. Trimming at V came to 4 bases and at J to 2 bases, leaving 3 bases not matched to a gene. As DNA, the CDR3 is TGTGCCAGCAGCTCCGGGGACTACACAGATACGCAGTATTTT. This gives the protein CASSSGDYTDTQYF.